The 24 T cell receptor beta chains listed next were all sequenced from one sample in a study of blood T cell repertoires in COVID-19. TCRdb keeps only in-frame clones here, not all; method: immunoSEQ multiplex PCR. The sample lists about 60,000 clones; around 80% were seen once. What was sequenced was peripheral blood. Receptor source: a human donor in a cohort sampled during active COVID-19.

This clone was seen just once. This chain connects TRBV7-2 to TRBJ2-1, with unresolved D. CDR3 length: 13 residues. CDR1 is SGHTA, CDR2 FQGNSA, per germline. V shed 3 bases and J shed 3 bases, with 6 bases lying between them. In nucleotides, the CDR3 is TGTGCCAGCAGCTTCTACCTCTACAATGAGCAGTTCTTC. This sequence encodes CASSFYLYNEQFF.

V and J are TRBV3-1 (or the pseudogene TRBV3-2) and TRBJ2-7; D is uncertain. The germline CDR1 and CDR2 sequences are LGHDT and YNNKEL (reference sequence). This CDR3 comprises 16 residues. V shed 2 bases and J shed 4 bases, with 18 bases lying between them. CDR3 amino acids: CASSQSSPIYRYEQYF. The CDR3 bases are TGTGCCAGCAGCCAATCATCCCCGATATATAGATACGAGCAGTACTTC.

This clone came up once. The chain recombines TRBV5-4 with TRBJ2-7; perhaps TRBD1 as D (5 bases). The CDR3 spans 16 residues. V was pared by 3 bases and J by 3 bases, with 19 bases between. Germline CDR1 and CDR2: SGHNT and YYREEE (reference sequence). CDR3 protein: CASSSGRAGLNYEQYF. In DNA form, the CDR3 reads TGTGCCAGCAGCTCTGGCCGGGCAGGGTTAAACTACGAGCAGTACTTC.

J is TRBJ1-2 and V is TRBV7-2, with D perhaps TRBD1 (6 bases). Trimming took off 4 bases at V and 4 bases at J, with 13 bases between the two ends. Per germline, CDR1 SGHTA and CDR2 FQGNSA. The CDR3 extends over 14 amino acids. The DNA of the CDR3 is TGTGCCAGCAGCTACCTGACAGGTGGCTATGGCTACACCTTC. The encoded protein is CASSYLTGGYGYTF. The full variable domain, rest sourced from reference TRBV7-2 and TRBJ1-2, is GAGVSQSPSNKVTEKGKDVELRCDPISGHTALYWYRQSLGQGLEFLIYFQGNSAPDKSGLPSDRFSAERTGGSVSTLTIQRTQQEDSAVYLCASSYLTGGYGYTFGSGTRLTVV.

The chain has TRBV9 and TRBJ2-3; 12 positions match TRBD2. Germline-derived CDR1 and CDR2 are SGDLS and YYNGEE. The CDR3 is 16 residues long. V shed 4 bases and J 3 bases; nucleotides not matched to a gene: 6. The CDR3 protein is CASSPSGGAGTDTQYF. As DNA, the CDR3 is TGTGCCAGCAGCCCTAGCGGGGGGGCCGGGACAGATACGCAGTATTTT.

The chain joins TRBV7-9 to TRBJ2-2, with 7 bases identical to TRBD2. Germline V lookup: CDR1 SEHNR, CDR2 FQNEAQ (reference sequence). The CDR3 is 15 amino acids. The V and J ends lost 2 bases and 6 bases, in that order; junction bases with no gene match: 6. The CDR3 here is CASSLLERDPGELFF. CDR3 DNA sequence: TGTGCCAGCAGCTTACTAGAGCGGGATCCCGGGGAGCTGTTTTTT.

This chain uses TRBV6-1 with TRBJ1-1; D may be TRBD1 (5 bases). The CDR3 consists of 13 residues. V was cut by 2 bases and J by 5 bases, with 9 bases left in between. The germline gives CDR1 MNHNS, CDR2 SASEGT. The CDR3 loop reads CASSEQGWTEAFF. The DNA for the CDR3 is TGTGCCAGCAGTGAACAGGGTTGGACTGAAGCTTTCTTT.

The chain carries TRBV28 and TRBJ2-7; 8 bases map to TRBD2. The J segment lost 2 bases and the V segment lost 4 bases, leaving 4 bases of the junction unmatched. Looked up from germline, CDR1 is MDHEN and CDR2 is SYDVKM. The CDR3 has 14 amino acids. This CDR3 is CASSSGREPYEQYF. DNA of the CDR3: TGTGCCAGCAGTTCCGGGAGGGAGCCCTACGAGCAGTACTTC. Looking up the rest from reference TRBV28 and TRBJ2-7 gives the full variable domain: DVKVTQSSRYLVKRTGEKVFLECVQDMDHENMFWYRQDPGLGLRLIYFSYDVKMKEKGDIPEGYSVSREKKERFSLILESASTNQTSMYLCASSSGREPYEQYFGPGTRLTVT.

V usage is TRBV18 and J usage is TRBJ2-7; 12 bases line up with TRBD2. The CDR3 has 15 residues. Looked up from germline, CDR1 is KGHSH and CDR2 is LQKENI. The V and J ends lost 3 bases and 2 bases, in that order; junction bases with no gene match: 2. The CDR3 loop reads CASSPRTSGAYEQYF. The CDR3 DNA reads as TGTGCCAGCTCACCGAGGACTAGCGGGGCCTACGAGCAGTACTTC.

This clone was seen once. The chain has TRBV7-9 and TRBJ1-2; 8 bases are shared with TRBD1. The V gene end was trimmed by 1 base and the J gene end by 6 bases; junction bases not matched to a gene: 7. CDR3 length: 15 amino acids. Germline assignment: CDR1 SEHNR and CDR2 FQNEAQ (reference sequence). CDR3 region: CASSLVYSGGNGYTF. In DNA, the CDR3 is TGTGCCAGCAGCTTAGTCTACTCAGGGGGCAATGGCTACACCTTC.

CDR3 sequence (DNA): TGTGCCAGTAGCAAATTCGCGGGACAGGGAATCCCTGAAGCTTTCTTT. This gives the protein CASSKFAGQGIPEAFF. The chain employs TRBV19 and TRBJ1-1; 9 bases fit TRBD1. CDR1 and CDR2 (germline): LNHDA, SQIVND (reference sequence). The CDR3 spans 16 residues. With V trimmed by 6 bases and J by 6 bases, 14 bases remained unmatched.

The V gene is TRBV9, the J gene TRBJ2-6; no firm D call. The CDR3 extends over 21 amino acids. V was cut by 0 bases and J by 0 bases, with 22 bases left in between. Germline assignment: CDR1 SGDLS and CDR2 YYNGEE. This CDR3 is CASSVALRPDDFFSGANVLTF. The CDR3 region has the DNA TGTGCCAGCAGCGTAGCTCTCCGGCCAGACGACTTCTTCTCTGGGGCCAACGTCCTGACTTTC.

The rearrangement uses TRBV18 and TRBJ1-2; D not certain. V lost 2 bases, J lost 3 bases, and 10 bases lay in between. CDR1 and CDR2 from the germline V gene are KGHSH and LQKENI. The CDR3 runs to 14 residues. The CDR3 DNA is TGTGCCAGCTCACCATCGGCAGCGGACTATGGCTACACCTTC. As protein: CASSPSAADYGYTF.

The gene calls are TRBV7-9 and TRBJ2-7; tentatively, D is TRBD1 (5 bases). The CDR3 has 14 amino acids. CDR1 is SEHNR, CDR2 FQNEAQ, per germline (reference sequence). V was shortened by 5 bases and J by 3 bases, with 14 bases between the two germline ends. CDR3 DNA sequence: TGTGCCAGCAGCCCGTTACAGGAGAACTACGAGCAGTACTTC. This codes for CASSPLQENYEQYF.

This clone was detected only a few times. V and J are TRBV12-3 or TRBV12-4 and TRBJ1-2, with D unclear. The CDR3 loop spans 13 amino acids. Trimming pared 6 bases from V and 12 bases from J, leaving 20 bases between. The CDR3 coding sequence is TGTGCCAGCAGACCCTACCCGCTAACTCCCGACACCTTC. Its translation is CASRPYPLTPDTF.

The chain has TRBV4-1 and TRBJ2-7; unclear D gene. The CDR3 has 13 amino acids. Looked up from germline, CDR1 is MGHRA and CDR2 is YSYEKL. V was pared by 1 base and J by 3 bases, with 7 bases between. The CDR3: CASSQAYSYEQYF. CDR3 sequence (DNA): TGCGCCAGCAGCCAAGCGTACAGCTACGAGCAGTACTTC.

The CDR3, as DNA: TGTGCCAGCAGCTTGGAGGGTAAGGACACTGAAGCTTTCTTT. Its protein is CASSLEGKDTEAFF. The rearrangement links TRBV13 to TRBJ1-1; the D is unclear. Trimming removed 3 bases at V and 3 bases at J, with 11 bases between. CDR1 is PRHDT and CDR2 is FYEKMQ in the germline V gene (reference sequence). The CDR3 consists of 14 residues.

The chain joins TRBV5-4 to TRBJ2-3; 10 bases line up with TRBD2. Unmatched junction bases numbered 2, after V lost 5 bases and J lost 2 bases. Germline CDR1 SGHNT, CDR2 YYREEE (reference sequence). The CDR3 length is 14 residues. The CDR3: CASRSGGDTDTQYF. In DNA form, the CDR3 reads TGTGCCAGCAGGAGCGGGGGGGACACAGATACGCAGTATTTT.

The V gene is TRBV3-1 (or the pseudogene TRBV3-2), the J gene TRBJ1-5; D remains ambiguous. The germline gives CDR1 LGHDT, CDR2 YNNKEL (reference sequence). Trimming stripped 0 bases from V and 6 bases from J, with 6 bases between. This CDR3 spans 13 amino acids. The DNA of the CDR3 is TGTGCCAGCAGCCAAGACTGGGCTCAGCCCCAGCATTTT. Its translation: CASSQDWAQPQHF.

This clone was observed a single time. The V gene is TRBV30, the J gene TRBJ2-7; D remains ambiguous. Trimming shortened V by 0 bases and J by 3 bases, and 12 bases separated the two germline ends. Germline V gene data show CDR1 as GTSNPN and CDR2 as SVGIG (reference sequence). This CDR3 has 14 residues. The CDR3 sequence: CAWSVPEVSYEQYF. The CDR3 nucleotides read TGTGCCTGGAGTGTACCCGAAGTGAGCTACGAGCAGTACTTC.

This clone was seen a few times. J is TRBJ1-5 and V is TRBV19; D not certain. V was pared by 7 bases and J by 6 bases, with 10 bases between. Germline V gene sequence: CDR1 LNHDA, CDR2 SQIVND (reference sequence). The CDR3 runs to 12 residues. In DNA, the CDR3 is TGTGCCAGTAAACAGAAGACTCAGCCCCAGCATTTT. It yields the protein CASKQKTQPQHF.

CDR3 protein: CASSSGRSEAFF. CDR3 DNA: TGTGCCAGCAGCTCAGGGAGGTCTGAAGCTTTCTTT. V gene TRBV7-9 combines with J gene TRBJ1-1, with a tentative D call TRBD1 (5 bases). The length of the CDR3 is 12 residues. With 4 bases removed from V and 6 bases from J, the gap between germline ends came to 9 bases. Germline CDR1 is SEHNR and CDR2 is FQNEAQ (reference sequence).

The V call is TRBV9, the J call TRBJ2-3; 7 positions match TRBD2. There are 16 residues in the CDR3. V shed 0 bases and J 3 bases; nucleotides not matched to a gene: 7. Germline-derived CDR1 and CDR2 are SGDLS and YYNGEE. The CDR3 nucleotides read TGTGCCAGCAGCGTAGTCGGGGGAGGGCTGACAGATACGCAGTATTTT. Residues: CASSVVGGGLTDTQYF.

The count of this clone is one. This CDR3 is also generated by other DNA sequences in the sample. The rearrangement joins TRBV6-4 to TRBJ2-1; 7 bases match TRBD2. CDR3 size: 14 residues. J lost 4 bases, V lost 0 bases, and 0 bases had no gene match. Germline V gene data show CDR1 as MRHNA and CDR2 as SNTAGT. CDR3 protein: CASSDSGGYNEQFF. The CDR3 bases are TGTGCCAGCAGTGACTCGGGGGGGTACAATGAGCAGTTCTTC.